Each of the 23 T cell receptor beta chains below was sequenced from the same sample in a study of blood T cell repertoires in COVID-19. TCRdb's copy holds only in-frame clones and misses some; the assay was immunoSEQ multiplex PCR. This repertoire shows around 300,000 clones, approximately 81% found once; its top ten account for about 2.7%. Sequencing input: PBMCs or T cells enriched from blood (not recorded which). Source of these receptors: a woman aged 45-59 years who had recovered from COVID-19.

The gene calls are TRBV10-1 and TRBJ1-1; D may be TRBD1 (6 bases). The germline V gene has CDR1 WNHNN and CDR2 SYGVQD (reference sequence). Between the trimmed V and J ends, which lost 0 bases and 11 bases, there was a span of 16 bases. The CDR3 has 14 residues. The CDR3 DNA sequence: TGCGCCAGCAGTGAGTCGGTCAGGGGCGTGGGGGCTTTCTTT. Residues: CASSESVRGVGAFF.

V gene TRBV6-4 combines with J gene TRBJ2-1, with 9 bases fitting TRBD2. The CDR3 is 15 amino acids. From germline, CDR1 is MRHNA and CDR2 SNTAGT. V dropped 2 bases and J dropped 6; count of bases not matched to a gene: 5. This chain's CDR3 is CASSDQAGGPNEQFF. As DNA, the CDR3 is TGTGCCAGCAGTGACCAGGCGGGGGGGCCCAATGAGCAGTTCTTC.

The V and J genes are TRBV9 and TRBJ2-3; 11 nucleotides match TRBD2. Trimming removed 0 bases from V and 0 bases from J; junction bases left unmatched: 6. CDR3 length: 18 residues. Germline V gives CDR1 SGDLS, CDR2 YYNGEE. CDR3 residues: CASSVALAGGASTDTQYF. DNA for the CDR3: TGTGCCAGCAGCGTAGCGCTAGCGGGAGGTGCTAGCACAGATACGCAGTATTTT.

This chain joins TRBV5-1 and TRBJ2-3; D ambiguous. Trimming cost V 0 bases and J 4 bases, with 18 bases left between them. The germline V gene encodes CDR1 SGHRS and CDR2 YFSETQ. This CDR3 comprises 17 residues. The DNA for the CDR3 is TGCGCCAGCAGCTTGGGTAGTGCGTATAGTTTTTCAGATACGCAGTATTTT. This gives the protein CASSLGSAYSFSDTQYF.

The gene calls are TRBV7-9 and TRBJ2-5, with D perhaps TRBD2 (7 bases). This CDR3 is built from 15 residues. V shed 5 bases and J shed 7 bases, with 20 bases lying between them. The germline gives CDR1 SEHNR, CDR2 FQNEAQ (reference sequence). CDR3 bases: TGTGCCAGCAGCGTCGGGGGGCGTGGCTTTGGGACCCAGTACTTC. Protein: CASSVGGRGFGTQYF.

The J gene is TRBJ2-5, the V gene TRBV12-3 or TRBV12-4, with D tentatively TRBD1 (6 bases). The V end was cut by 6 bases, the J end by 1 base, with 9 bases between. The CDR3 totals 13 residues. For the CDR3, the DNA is TGTGCCAGCAGCAGGACAGCCCAAGAGACCCAGTACTTC. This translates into CASSRTAQETQYF.

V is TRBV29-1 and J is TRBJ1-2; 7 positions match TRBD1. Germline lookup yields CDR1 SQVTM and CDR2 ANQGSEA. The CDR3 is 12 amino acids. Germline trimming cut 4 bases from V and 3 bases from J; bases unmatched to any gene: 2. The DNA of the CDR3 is TGCAGCGTTGGAGGACAGGACTATGGCTACACCTTC. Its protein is CSVGGQDYGYTF.

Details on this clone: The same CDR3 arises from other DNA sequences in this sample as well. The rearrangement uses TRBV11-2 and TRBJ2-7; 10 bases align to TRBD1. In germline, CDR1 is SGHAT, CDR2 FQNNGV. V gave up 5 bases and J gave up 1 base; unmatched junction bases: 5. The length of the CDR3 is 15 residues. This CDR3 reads CASSPRQGASYEQYF. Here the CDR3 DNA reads TGTGCCAGCAGCCCTCGACAGGGGGCTTCCTACGAGCAGTACTTC.

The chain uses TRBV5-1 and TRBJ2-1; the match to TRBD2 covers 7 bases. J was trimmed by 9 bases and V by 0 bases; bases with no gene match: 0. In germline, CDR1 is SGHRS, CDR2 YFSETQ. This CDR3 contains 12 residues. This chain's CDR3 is CASSLGEGEQFF. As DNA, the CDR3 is TGCGCCAGCAGCTTGGGGGAGGGTGAGCAGTTCTTC.

The CDR3 coding sequence is TGTGCCAGCTCAGTGTTGCCTTTACCGGACACTGAAGCTTTCTTT. Protein: CASSVLPLPDTEAFF. The chain carries TRBV18 and TRBJ1-1; no clear D gene. V lost 5 bases, J lost 3 bases, and 16 bases lay in between. The CDR3 totals 15 residues. Germline V gene lookup returns CDR1 KGHSH and CDR2 LQKENI.

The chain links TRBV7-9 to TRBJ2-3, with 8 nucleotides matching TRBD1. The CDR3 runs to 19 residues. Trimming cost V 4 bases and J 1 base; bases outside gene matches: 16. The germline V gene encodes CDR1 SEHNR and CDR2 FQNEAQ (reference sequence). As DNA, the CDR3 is TGTGCCAGCAGCTCGTCCGTCATACTACAGGGGGGTGGCACAGATACGCAGTATTTT. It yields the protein CASSSSVILQGGGTDTQYF.

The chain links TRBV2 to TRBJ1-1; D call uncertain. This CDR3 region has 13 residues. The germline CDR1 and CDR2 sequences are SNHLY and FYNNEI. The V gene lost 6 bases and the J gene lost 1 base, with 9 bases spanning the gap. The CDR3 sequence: CASSRQTNTEAFF. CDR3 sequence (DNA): TGTGCCAGCAGCAGACAAACGAACACTGAAGCTTTCTTT.

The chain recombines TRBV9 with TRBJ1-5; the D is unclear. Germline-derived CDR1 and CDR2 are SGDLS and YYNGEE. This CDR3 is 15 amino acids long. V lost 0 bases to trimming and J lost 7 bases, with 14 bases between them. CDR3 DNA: TGTGCCAGCAGCGTAGACCCCCTCCGGGAGCAGCCCCAGCATTTT. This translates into CASSVDPLREQPQHF.

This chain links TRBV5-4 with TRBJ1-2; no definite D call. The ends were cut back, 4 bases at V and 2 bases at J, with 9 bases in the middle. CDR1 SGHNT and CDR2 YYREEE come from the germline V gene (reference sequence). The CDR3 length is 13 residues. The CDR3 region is CASSLSGNYGYTF. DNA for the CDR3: TGTGCCAGCAGCCTATCGGGGAACTATGGCTACACCTTC.

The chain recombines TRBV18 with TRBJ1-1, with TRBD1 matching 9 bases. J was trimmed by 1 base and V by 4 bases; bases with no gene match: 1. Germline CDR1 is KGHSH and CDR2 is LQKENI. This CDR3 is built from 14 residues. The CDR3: CASSQDRGNTEAFF. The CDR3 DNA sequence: TGTGCCAGCTCACAGGACAGGGGGAACACTGAAGCTTTCTTT. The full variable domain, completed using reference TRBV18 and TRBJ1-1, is NAGVMQNPRHLVRRRGQEARLRCSPMKGHSHVYWYRQLPEEGLKFMVYLQKENIIDESGMPKERFSAEFPKEGPSILRIQQVVRGDSAAYFCASSQDRGNTEAFFGQGTRLTVV.

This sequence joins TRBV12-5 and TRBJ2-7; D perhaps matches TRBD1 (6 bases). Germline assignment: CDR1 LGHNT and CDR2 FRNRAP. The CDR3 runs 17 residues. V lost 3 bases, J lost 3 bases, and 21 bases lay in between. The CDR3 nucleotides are TGTGCTAGTGGTTTTGGCAGGGGAAGTCCCCAAATCTACGAGCAGTACTTC. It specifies CASGFGRGSPQIYEQYF. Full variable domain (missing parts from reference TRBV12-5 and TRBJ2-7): DARVTQTPRHKVTEMGQEVTMRCQPILGHNTVFWYRQTMMQGLELLAYFRNRAPLDDSGMPKDRFSAEMPDATLATLKIQPSEPRDSAVYFCASGFGRGSPQIYEQYFGPGTRLTVT.

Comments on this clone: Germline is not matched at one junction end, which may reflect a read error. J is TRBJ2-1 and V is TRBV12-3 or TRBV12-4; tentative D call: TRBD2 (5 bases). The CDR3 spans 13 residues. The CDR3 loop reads CASRRTWEHPLLF. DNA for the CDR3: TGTGCCAGCAGGAGGACTTGGGAGCACCCCTTACTCTTC.

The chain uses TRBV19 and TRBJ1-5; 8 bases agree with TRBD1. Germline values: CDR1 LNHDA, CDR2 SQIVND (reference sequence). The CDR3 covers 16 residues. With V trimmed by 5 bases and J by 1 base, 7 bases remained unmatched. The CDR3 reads CASSAYGDRSNQPQHF. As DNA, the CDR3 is TGTGCCAGTAGTGCCTACGGGGACAGGAGCAATCAGCCCCAGCATTTT.

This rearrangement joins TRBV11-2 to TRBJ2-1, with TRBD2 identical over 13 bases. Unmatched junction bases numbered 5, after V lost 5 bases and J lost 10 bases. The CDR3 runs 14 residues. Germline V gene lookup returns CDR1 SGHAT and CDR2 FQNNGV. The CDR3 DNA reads TGTGCCAGCAGCACCGGACTAGCGGGAGTAGAGCAGTTCTTC. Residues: CASSTGLAGVEQFF.

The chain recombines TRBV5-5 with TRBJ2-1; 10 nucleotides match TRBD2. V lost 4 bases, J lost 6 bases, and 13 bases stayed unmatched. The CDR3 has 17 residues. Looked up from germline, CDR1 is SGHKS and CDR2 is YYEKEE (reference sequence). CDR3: CASSPIWTSGFFNEQFF. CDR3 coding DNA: TGTGCCAGCAGCCCCATTTGGACTAGCGGTTTTTTCAATGAGCAGTTCTTC.

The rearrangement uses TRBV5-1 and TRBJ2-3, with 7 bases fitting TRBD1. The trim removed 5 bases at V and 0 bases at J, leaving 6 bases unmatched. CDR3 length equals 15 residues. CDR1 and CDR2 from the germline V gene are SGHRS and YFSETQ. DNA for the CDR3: TGCGCCAGCAGACCGGGACAGACTAGCACAGATACGCAGTATTTT. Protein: CASRPGQTSTDTQYF. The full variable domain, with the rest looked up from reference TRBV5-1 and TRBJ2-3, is KAGVTQTPRYLIKTRGQQVTLSCSPISGHRSVSWYQQTPGQGLQFLFEYFSETQRNKGNFPGRFSGRQFSNSRSEMNVSTLELGDSALYLCASRPGQTSTDTQYFGPGTRLTVL.

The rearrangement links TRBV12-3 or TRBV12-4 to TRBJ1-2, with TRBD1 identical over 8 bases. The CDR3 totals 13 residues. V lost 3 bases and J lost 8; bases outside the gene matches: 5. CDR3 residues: CASSLDRDKGYTF. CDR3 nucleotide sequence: TGTGCCAGCAGTTTGGACAGGGATAAGGGCTACACCTTC.

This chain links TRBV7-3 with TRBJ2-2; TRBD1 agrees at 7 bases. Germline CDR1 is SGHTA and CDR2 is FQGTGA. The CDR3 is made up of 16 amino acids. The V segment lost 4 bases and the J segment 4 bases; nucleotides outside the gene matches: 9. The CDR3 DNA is TGTGCCAGCAGCTCCAACAGGGGCGCGGGCACCGGGGAGCTGTTTTTT. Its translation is CASSSNRGAGTGELFF. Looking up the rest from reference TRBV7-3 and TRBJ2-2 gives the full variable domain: GAGVSQTPSNKVTEKGKYVELRCDPISGHTALYWYRQSLGQGPEFLIYFQGTGAADDSGLPNDRFFAVRPEGSVSTLKIQRTERGDSAVYLCASSSNRGAGTGELFFGEGSRLTVL.